What follows are 14 T cell receptor beta chains derived from one specimen sequenced in a study of radiation and T cells in renal cell carcinoma. Time point specified: blood 4 weeks post-SBRT, at nephrectomy. Treatment here: 15 Gy SBRT to primary tumor, nephrectomy 4 weeks later. Assay: immunoSEQ multiplex PCR; the TCRdb copy retains only in-frame clones and omits some. The data show about 43,000 clones, about 82% seen once. The sample was blood, taken from a patient whose treatment included radiotherapy and nephrectomy. Source of these receptors: an older woman with renal cell carcinoma.

This chain links TRBV9 with TRBJ2-2; 7 nucleotides match TRBD1. CDR1 is SGDLS, CDR2 YYNGEE, per germline. V shed 4 bases, J shed 5 bases, and the junction held 8 bases outside the gene matches. This CDR3 is 15 amino acids long. In DNA, the CDR3 is TGTGCCAGCAGCATCACAGGGGCTGGTACCGGGGAGCTGTTTTTT. It specifies CASSITGAGTGELFF. The variable domain in full, with the rest retrieved from reference TRBV9 and TRBJ2-2, is DSGVTQTPKHLITATGQRVTLRCSPRSGDLSVYWYQQSLDQGLQFLIQYYNGEERAKGNILERFSAQQFPDLHSELNLSSLELGDSALYFCASSITGAGTGELFFGEGSRLTVL.

The chain combines TRBV10-3 with TRBJ2-7; D possibly corresponds to TRBD2 (6 bases). Trimming cost V 9 bases and J 9 bases, with 15 bases left between them. The CDR3 is made up of 11 amino acids. Germline V gene data show CDR1 as ENHRY and CDR2 as SYGVKD. The CDR3 loop reads CAISTGTLQYF. The CDR3 DNA follows: TGTGCCATTTCCACCGGGACTCTGCAGTACTTC.

The chain links TRBV5-1 to TRBJ2-7; 7 nucleotides align to TRBD2. Germline V gene data show CDR1 as SGHRS and CDR2 as YFSETQ. This CDR3 contains 16 residues. Trimming took 4 bases from V and 3 from J; bases not matched to a gene: 13. CDR3: CASSPGRGGDYYEQYF. The CDR3 DNA reads TGCGCCAGCAGCCCTGGGAGGGGAGGGGATTACTACGAGCAGTACTTC.

This sequence joins TRBV9 and TRBJ2-3; D remains ambiguous. The CDR3 totals 15 residues. Germline-derived CDR1 and CDR2 are SGDLS and YYNGEE. With 4 bases removed from V and 2 bases from J, the gap between germline ends came to 14 bases. CDR3 in DNA: TGTGCCAGCAGCCCCCAGCCTGATTTCACAGATACGCAGTATTTT. Its translation is CASSPQPDFTDTQYF.

This rearrangement joins TRBV10-3 to TRBJ2-5; TRBD1 or TRBD2 may be the D gene (5 bases each). The V gene's germline CDR1 is ENHRY and CDR2 SYGVKD. V lost 3 bases and J lost 3, with 11 bases in between. The CDR3 length is 14 residues. CDR3 bases: TGTGCCATCAGTGATCCCGGGACCGAAGAGACCCAGTACTTC. Amino acids: CAISDPGTEETQYF.

This sequence joins TRBV6-5 and TRBJ1-5, with D perhaps matching TRBD1 (6 bases). CDR3 length: 13 residues. Trimming pared 5 bases from V and 9 bases from J, leaving 14 bases between. Looked up from germline, CDR1 is MNHEY and CDR2 is SVGAGI. DNA of the CDR3: TGTGCCAGCAGTCCCGGGACACGCAGGCCCCAGCATTTT. Translation gives CASSPGTRRPQHF.

The V call is TRBV28, the J call TRBJ2-5; tentative D call: TRBD1 (6 bases). The CDR3 length is 15 residues. Trimming pared 6 bases from V and 1 base from J, leaving 15 bases between. The germline gives CDR1 MDHEN, CDR2 SYDVKM. DNA for the CDR3: TGTGCCAGCAGGTCCCCTCAGGGGTTCCAAGAGACCCAGTACTTC. Its translation is CASRSPQGFQETQYF.

J is TRBJ2-5 and V is TRBV2; D is unclear. CDR1 is SNHLY, CDR2 FYNNEI, per germline. The CDR3 length is 12 residues. V was pared by 7 bases and J by 0 bases, with 6 bases between. Written as DNA, the CDR3 is TGTGCCAGCAACGACAACCAAGAGACCCAGTACTTC. This encodes CASNDNQETQYF.

This chain links TRBV11-3 with TRBJ2-5; D gene ambiguous. The length of the CDR3 is 12 residues. Germline V CDR1 and CDR2: SGHNT, YENEEA. V gave up 0 bases and J gave up 7 bases, with 6 bases separating them. Here the CDR3 DNA reads TGTGCCAGCAGCTTAGATGGGCGGACCCAGTACTTC. This codes for CASSLDGRTQYF. Looking up the rest from reference TRBV11-3 and TRBJ2-5 gives the full variable domain: EAGVVQSPRYKIIEKKQPVAFWCNPISGHNTLYWYLQNLGQGPELLIRYENEEAVDDSQLPKDRFSAERLKGVDSTLKIQPAELGDSAVYLCASSLDGRTQYFGPGTRLLVL.

The rearrangement links TRBV10-3 to TRBJ2-5, with unresolved D. The length of the CDR3 is 12 residues. CDR1 and CDR2 (germline): ENHRY, SYGVKD. V was shortened by 3 bases and J by 3 bases, with 5 bases between the two germline ends. CDR3 region: CAISEREETQYF. For the CDR3, the DNA is TGTGCCATCAGTGAAAGGGAAGAGACCCAGTACTTC.

The chain joins TRBV6-5 to TRBJ1-2; D unclear. Germline V gene data show CDR1 as MNHEY and CDR2 as SVGAGI. V lost 2 bases and J lost 4, with 11 bases in between. The CDR3 totals 14 residues. CDR3 region: CASSYAVPAYGYTF. For the CDR3, the DNA is TGTGCCAGCAGTTACGCGGTACCCGCCTATGGCTACACCTTC.

This chain uses TRBV5-1 with TRBJ1-1; a possible D gene is TRBD1 (5 bases). With 5 bases removed from V and 11 bases from J, the gap between germline ends came to 13 bases. Germline-derived CDR1 and CDR2 are SGHRS and YFSETQ. The CDR3 loop spans 11 amino acids. In DNA, the CDR3 is TGCGCCAGCAGTCTCGGGGGTCGGGCTTTCTTT. It translates to CASSLGGRAFF.

The V call is TRBV10-3, the J call TRBJ2-7, with 11 bases identical to TRBD2. The trim removed 10 bases at V and 3 bases at J, leaving 8 bases unmatched. From germline, CDR1 is ENHRY and CDR2 SYGVKD. CDR3 size: 14 residues. The chain's CDR3 is CASRGLAENYEQYF. CDR3 bases: TGTGCCAGTCGGGGACTAGCGGAAAACTACGAGCAGTACTTC.

The chain couples TRBV6-5 to TRBJ1-2; 9 bases align to TRBD1. The germline CDR1 and CDR2 sequences are MNHEY and SVGAGI. J was trimmed by 4 bases and V by 8 bases; bases with no gene match: 8. CDR3 length: 14 residues. This chain's CDR3 is CASGPTGGAYGYTF. The DNA of the CDR3 is TGTGCCAGCGGACCTACAGGGGGCGCCTATGGCTACACCTTC.